A single sample gave rise to the 27 T cell receptor beta chains below, sequenced in a study of blood T cells in healthy people across ages. With a J-beta primer mix and a sample-barcoded 5' primer, a second PCR ran about 6 to 11 cycles. One entry per CDR3 protein results from TCRdb running MiXCR on the 5' RACE reads. The sample records about 2 million distinct CDR3 sequences, 49% being singletons. The sample comprised blood. The receptors originated from a middle-aged woman in good health.

V is TRBV28 and J is TRBJ2-3, with 7 bases fitting TRBD1. CDR3 length equals 15 residues. V dropped 0 bases and J dropped 1; count of bases not matched to a gene: 1. The germline CDR1 and CDR2 sequences are MDHEN and SYDVKM. CDR3 coding DNA: TGTGCCAGCAGTTTATGGGGGACAGGCACAGATACGCAGTATTTT. Translation: CASSLWGTGTDTQYF.

V is TRBV20-1 and J is TRBJ2-1; D is undetermined. The CDR3 contains 14 residues. With 6 bases removed from V and 6 bases from J, the gap between germline ends came to 18 bases. Germline V lookup: CDR1 DFQATT, CDR2 SNEGSKA (reference sequence). The CDR3, as DNA: TGCAGTGCCCCTATGGTAGGAAGCCCCAATGAGCAGTTCTTC. It translates to CSAPMVGSPNEQFF.

CDR3 residues: CSASSGSNTDTQYF. The CDR3 DNA reads as TGCAGTGCTAGTAGCGGGTCAAACACAGATACGCAGTATTTT. The rearrangement links TRBV20-1 to TRBJ2-3, with 7 bases that match TRBD2. The junction had 5 bases not matched to a gene; V was cut back by 3 bases and J by 2 bases. This CDR3 contains 14 residues. Germline V gives CDR1 DFQATT, CDR2 SNEGSKA (reference sequence).

The sample holds a few counts of this clonotype. The CDR3 DNA follows: TGTGCCAGCACCCTAAGTGGGGGGAGCTCCTACAATGAGCAGTTCTTC. This gives the protein CASTLSGGSSYNEQFF. The chain recombines TRBV7-9 with TRBJ2-1, with D possibly being TRBD2 (6 bases). V dropped 7 bases and J dropped 0 bases, with 16 bases sitting between them. The CDR3 has 16 residues. Germline V gives CDR1 SEHNR, CDR2 FQNEAQ (reference sequence).

The rearrangement joins TRBV12-3 or TRBV12-4 to TRBJ2-1; 10 nucleotides agree with TRBD1. The CDR3 contains 17 residues. Trimming removed 6 bases from V and 5 bases from J; junction bases left unmatched: 13. CDR3 nucleotides: TGTGCCAGCAGGAGGATTCCCGGGACAGGGGATAACAATGAGCAGTTCTTC. Translated, it gives CASRRIPGTGDNNEQFF.

The CDR3 spells CSASAGATNEKLFF. The CDR3 bases are TGCAGTGCTAGTGCGGGGGCAACTAATGAAAAACTGTTTTTT. The chain combines TRBV20-1 with TRBJ1-4; the D gene is possibly TRBD1 (5 bases). V lost 3 bases to trimming and J lost 0 bases, with 8 bases between them. The CDR3 totals 14 residues. Germline values: CDR1 DFQATT, CDR2 SNEGSKA (reference sequence).

The table lists this clonotype with a few counts. The chain uses TRBV27 and TRBJ1-2; D gene uncertain. CDR1 MNHEY and CDR2 SMNVEV come from the germline V gene (reference sequence). Between the trimmed V and J ends, which lost 2 bases and 3 bases, there was a span of 13 bases. CDR3 length equals 15 residues. CDR3 sequence reads: CASSLTSGEDYGYTF. The CDR3 DNA reads TGTGCCAGCAGTTTAACCTCCGGGGAAGACTATGGCTACACCTTC.

Of note for this clonotype: A far larger clone is off by one base, so a read error is likely. V usage is TRBV9 and J usage is TRBJ2-1; 7 bases are shared with TRBD2. Germline V gene sequence: CDR1 SGDLS, CDR2 YYNGEE. With 0 bases clipped from V and 1 base from J, the junction kept 1 base outside the gene matches. The CDR3 loop spans 15 amino acids. CDR3 sequence: CASSVGGRSYNEQFF. Here the CDR3 DNA reads TGTGCCAGCAGCGTAGGCGGGAGATCCTACAATGAGCAGTTCTTC.

CDR3 amino acids: CASSCAGCWANVLTF. The CDR3 coding sequence is TGTGCCAGCAGTTGCGCGGGCTGTTGGGCCAACGTCCTGACTTTC. This chain joins TRBV6-2 or TRBV6-3 and TRBJ2-6, with a tentative D call TRBD2 (5 bases). The V and J ends lost 4 bases and 5 bases respectively, with 12 bases between them. The CDR3 is 15 amino acids. Germline-derived CDR1 and CDR2 are MNHEY and SVGEGT.

The chain recombines TRBV28 with TRBJ2-7; unclear D gene. The CDR3 covers 13 residues. V was trimmed by 7 bases and J by 0 bases, leaving 10 bases between them. Germline V lookup: CDR1 MDHEN, CDR2 SYDVKM. CDR3 in amino acids: CASIRQSSYEQYF. The DNA of the CDR3 is TGTGCCAGCATAAGGCAGAGCTCCTACGAGCAGTACTTC.

There are a few counts of this clonotype. V and J are TRBV6-2 or TRBV6-3 and TRBJ2-3; possibly TRBD1 for D (5 bases). CDR3 length: 13 residues. Germline V CDR1 and CDR2: MNHEY, SVGEGT. Deletions cut 1 base from V and 7 bases from J, with 9 bases between. CDR3 DNA sequence: TGTGCCAGCAGTTACTTGCAGGGAAATACGCAGTATTTT. It is translated as CASSYLQGNTQYF.

This clonotype appeared a few times. The chain has TRBV6-5 and TRBJ2-1; 7 nucleotides align to TRBD1. The CDR3 contains 15 residues. Trimming removed 5 bases from V and 0 bases from J; junction bases left unmatched: 4. Germline V CDR1 and CDR2: MNHEY, SVGAGI. Written as DNA, the CDR3 is TGTGCCAGCAGTGACCCAGGGGGCTCCTACAATGAGCAGTTCTTC. It specifies CASSDPGGSYNEQFF.

V and J are TRBV28 and TRBJ2-7, with D perhaps TRBD2 (6 bases). The assigned J gene may be wrong: the sequence end matches TRBJ2-5 better. The CDR3 loop spans 14 amino acids. CDR1 is MDHEN and CDR2 is SYDVKM in the germline V gene. CDR3: CASSTTAEGETQYF. In DNA form, the CDR3 reads TGTGCCAGCAGTACTACAGCGGAGGGAGAGACCCAGTACTTC.

The chain couples TRBV5-6 to TRBJ2-7; TRBD1 agrees at 8 bases. CDR1 is SGHDT, CDR2 YYEEEE, per germline. The trim removed 3 bases at V and 0 bases at J, leaving 14 bases unmatched. This CDR3 is 18 amino acids long. CDR3 coding DNA: TGTGCCAGCAGCTCCCAGGGGGCGCTGGGCCTAAGCTCCTACGAGCAGTACTTC. Translated, it gives CASSSQGALGLSSYEQYF.

This clonotype was seen more than once but under ten times. The rearrangement uses TRBV6-5 and TRBJ2-1, with 12 bases lining up with TRBD2. The V gene's germline CDR1 is MNHEY and CDR2 SVGAGI. J gave up 5 bases and V 5 bases, and 7 bases lay outside the gene matches. The CDR3 contains 16 residues. The CDR3 loop reads CASSLAGGRGHNEQFF. In nucleotides, the CDR3 is TGTGCCAGCAGTCTAGCGGGGGGGCGGGGTCACAATGAGCAGTTCTTC.

The chain is built from TRBV25-1 and TRBJ2-1; TRBD1 aligns across 9 bases. The CDR3 contains 15 residues. Germline CDR1 MGHDK, CDR2 SYGVNS. The ends lost 3 bases at V and 8 bases at J; junction bases unmatched: 8. CDR3 in DNA: TGTGCCAGCAGTGAGGCCGGGACAGGGTCCTATGAGCAGTTCTTC. It codes for CASSEAGTGSYEQFF.

The V gene is TRBV10-2, the J gene TRBJ2-3; 15 bases are shared with TRBD2. The CDR3 is 17 residues long. Trimming took 7 bases from V and 4 from J; bases not matched to a gene: 9. CDR1 is WSHSY and CDR2 is SAAADI in the germline V gene. The CDR3 region has the DNA TGCGCCAGCATCGATCGGGGACTAGCGGGGGGACCAGATACGCAGTATTTT. It codes for CASIDRGLAGGPDTQYF.

This chain joins TRBV6-1 and TRBJ2-7, with D possibly being TRBD2 (5 bases). The V gene's germline CDR1 is MNHNS and CDR2 SASEGT. V lost 0 bases and J lost 6, with 9 bases in between. This CDR3 has 13 amino acids. Written as DNA, the CDR3 is TGTGCCAGCAGTGAAGCGAGGGCGAGCGAGCAGTACTTC. Protein: CASSEARASEQYF.

With regard to this clonotype: This sequence may be a read error, since a much larger clone differs from it by one base. This chain links TRBV4-1 with TRBJ2-3; TRBD1 matches 8 bases. V was pared by 8 bases and J by 5 bases, with 12 bases of the junction left unmatched. Looked up from germline, CDR1 is MGHRA and CDR2 is YSYEKL. The CDR3 covers 15 residues. The CDR3 spells CASGPRQGSQDTQYF. The CDR3 DNA follows: TGCGCCAGCGGCCCCAGACAGGGGAGTCAAGATACGCAGTATTTT.

The CDR3 DNA follows: TGTGCCAGCAGCCCCCGGACAGCACTAAATTCACCCCTCCACTTT. Its translation: CASSPRTALNSPLHF. The J gene is TRBJ1-6, the V gene TRBV7-9; D might be TRBD1 (6 bases). This CDR3 comprises 15 residues. Germline V gene lookup returns CDR1 SEHNR and CDR2 FQNEAQ (reference sequence). V lost 5 bases to trimming and J lost 7 bases, with 15 bases between them.

The count of this clonotype is one. At one of its ends the junction is not consistent with the germline gene, which may arise from a read error. The chain is built from TRBV7-3 and TRBJ2-3; 10 nucleotides line up with TRBD2. Germline values: CDR1 SGHTA, CDR2 FQGTGA. CDR3 size: 14 residues. The CDR3 reads CVSSSAGGLDTQYF. The CDR3 DNA reads TGTGTCAGCAGCTCAGCGGGGGGGCTGGATACGCAGTATTTT.

This clonotype came up a few times. V is TRBV9 and J is TRBJ2-1; 7 bases agree with TRBD2. There are 13 residues in the CDR3. Germline CDR1 is SGDLS and CDR2 is YYNGEE. Losses at the gene ends were 0 bases for V and 9 bases for J; bases not matched to a gene: 3. This chain's CDR3 is CASSVVSGTEQFF. Written as DNA, the CDR3 is TGTGCCAGCAGCGTAGTGAGCGGGACTGAGCAGTTCTTC.

The rearrangement joins TRBV12-3 or TRBV12-4 to TRBJ2-1; 8 bases map to TRBD2. There are 16 residues in the CDR3. The V and J ends lost 6 bases and 0 bases, in that order; junction bases with no gene match: 7. The CDR3: CASRRGATLSYNEQFF. Written as DNA, the CDR3 is TGTGCCAGCAGGCGGGGGGCGACCCTCTCCTACAATGAGCAGTTCTTC.

This clonotype showed up just once. This chain joins TRBV18 and TRBJ2-7; the match to TRBD2 covers 9 bases. The CDR3 spans 16 residues. J lost 3 bases, V lost 1 base, and 7 bases had no gene match. Germline V lookup: CDR1 KGHSH, CDR2 LQKENI. The CDR3 nucleotides read TGTGCCAGCTCACCACGAGGCGGGGGGGCCAACTACGAGCAGTACTTC. This sequence encodes CASSPRGGGANYEQYF.

The chain is built from TRBV12-3 or TRBV12-4 and TRBJ2-3, with 8 bases lining up with TRBD1. The V segment lost 4 bases and the J segment 4 bases; nucleotides outside the gene matches: 4. The CDR3 runs to 14 residues. The CDR3 sequence is CASSSDRVSDTQYF. Here the CDR3 DNA reads TGTGCCAGCAGTTCGGACAGGGTTTCAGATACGCAGTATTTT.

This clonotype showed up just a few times. The DNA for the CDR3 is TGTGCCAGCAGTGGGGGGGGTGGGTTCGGCTACGAGCAGTACTTC. This translates into CASSGGGGFGYEQYF. The genes are TRBV6-6 and TRBJ2-4; 7 bases fit TRBD2. The J call is uncertain, as TRBJ2-7 better fits the DNA end. The CDR3 length is 15 residues. Germline loops: CDR1 MNHNY, CDR2 SVGAGI (reference sequence).

This chain links TRBV12-3 or TRBV12-4 with TRBJ2-1; the D gene is possibly TRBD2 (7 bases). V lost 5 bases and J 14 bases, leaving 19 bases between the germline ends. The CDR3 extends over 13 amino acids. This CDR3 reads CASSPSPGGQEFF. Here the CDR3 DNA reads TGTGCCAGCAGTCCGAGCCCCGGGGGGCAAGAGTTCTTC.